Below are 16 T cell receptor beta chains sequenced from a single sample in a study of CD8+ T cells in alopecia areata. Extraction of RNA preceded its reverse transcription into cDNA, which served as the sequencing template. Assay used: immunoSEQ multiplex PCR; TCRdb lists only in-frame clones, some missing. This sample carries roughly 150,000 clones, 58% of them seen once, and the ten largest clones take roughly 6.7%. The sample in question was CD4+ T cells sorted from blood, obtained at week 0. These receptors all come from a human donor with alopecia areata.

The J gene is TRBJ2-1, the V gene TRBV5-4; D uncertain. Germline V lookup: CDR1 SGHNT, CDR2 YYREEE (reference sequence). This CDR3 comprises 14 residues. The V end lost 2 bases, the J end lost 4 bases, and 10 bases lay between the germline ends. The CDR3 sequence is CASSFRASYNEQFF. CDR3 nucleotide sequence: TGTGCCAGCAGCTTCCGCGCCTCATACAATGAGCAGTTCTTC.

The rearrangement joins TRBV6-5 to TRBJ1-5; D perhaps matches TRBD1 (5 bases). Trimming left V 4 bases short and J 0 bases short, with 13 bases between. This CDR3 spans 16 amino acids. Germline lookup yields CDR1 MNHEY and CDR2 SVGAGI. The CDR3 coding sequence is TGTGCCAGCAGTTCCTTCGGACAACTTAGCAATCAGCCCCAGCATTTT. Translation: CASSSFGQLSNQPQHF.

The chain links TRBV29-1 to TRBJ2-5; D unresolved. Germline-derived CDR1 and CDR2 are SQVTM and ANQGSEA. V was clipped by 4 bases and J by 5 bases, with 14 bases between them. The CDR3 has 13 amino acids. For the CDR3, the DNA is TGCAGCGTTGTCCAGCGCCTCCGGGAGACCCAGTACTTC. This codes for CSVVQRLRETQYF.

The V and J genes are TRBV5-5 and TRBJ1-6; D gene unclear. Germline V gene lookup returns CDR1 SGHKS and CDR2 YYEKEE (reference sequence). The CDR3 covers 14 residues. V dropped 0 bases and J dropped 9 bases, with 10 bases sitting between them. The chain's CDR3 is CASSLGLGGSPLHF. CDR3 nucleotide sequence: TGTGCCAGCAGCTTGGGATTGGGAGGTTCACCCCTCCACTTT.

The CDR3 protein is CASSFLEAFF. DNA for the CDR3: TGTGCCAGCAGCTTCCTCGAAGCTTTCTTT. The chain joins TRBV11-2 to TRBJ1-1; no clear D. The CDR3 has 10 amino acids. Germline V CDR1 and CDR2: SGHAT, FQNNGV. V was clipped by 3 bases and J by 8 bases, with 4 bases between them.

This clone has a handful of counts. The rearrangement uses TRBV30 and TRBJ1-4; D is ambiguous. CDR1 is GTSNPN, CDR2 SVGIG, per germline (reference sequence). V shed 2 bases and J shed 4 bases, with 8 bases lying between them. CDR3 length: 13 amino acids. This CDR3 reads CAWSRGDNEKLFF. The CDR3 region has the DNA TGTGCCTGGAGTCGAGGAGATAATGAAAAACTGTTTTTT.

The CDR3: CASSWGTGRGYTF. The CDR3 bases are TGTGCCAGCAGCTGGGGGACAGGCCGTGGCTACACCTTC. V is TRBV7-2 and J is TRBJ1-2; 8 bases are a match to TRBD1. Germline assignment: CDR1 SGHTA and CDR2 FQGNSA. The CDR3 runs to 13 residues. The junction had 5 bases not matched to a gene; V was cut back by 4 bases and J by 7 bases.

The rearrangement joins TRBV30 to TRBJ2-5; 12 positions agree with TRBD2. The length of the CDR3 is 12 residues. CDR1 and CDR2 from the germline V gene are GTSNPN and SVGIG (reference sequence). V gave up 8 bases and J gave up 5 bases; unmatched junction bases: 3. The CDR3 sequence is CAGTSGGETQYF. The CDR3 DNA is TGTGCCGGTACTAGCGGGGGGGAGACCCAGTACTTC.

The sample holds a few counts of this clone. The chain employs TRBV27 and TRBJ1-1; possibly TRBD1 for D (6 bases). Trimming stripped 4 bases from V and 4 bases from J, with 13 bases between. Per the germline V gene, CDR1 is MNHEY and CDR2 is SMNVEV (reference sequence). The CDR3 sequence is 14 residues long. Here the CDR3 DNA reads TGTGCCAGCAGTTACGGGGGGCTGGGCACTGAAGCTTTCTTT. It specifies CASSYGGLGTEAFF.

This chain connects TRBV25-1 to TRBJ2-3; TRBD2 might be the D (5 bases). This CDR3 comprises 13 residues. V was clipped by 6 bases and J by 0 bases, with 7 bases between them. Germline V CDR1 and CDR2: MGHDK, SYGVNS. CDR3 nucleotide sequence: TGTGCCAGCAGAGCGGCCAGCACAGATACGCAGTATTTT. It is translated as CASRAASTDTQYF.

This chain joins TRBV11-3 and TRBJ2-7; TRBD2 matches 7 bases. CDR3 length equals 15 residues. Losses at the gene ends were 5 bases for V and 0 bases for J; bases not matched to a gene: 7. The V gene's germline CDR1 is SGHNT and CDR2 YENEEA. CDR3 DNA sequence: TGTGCCAGCAGCCCCCTAGCGGTGAGCTCCTACGAGCAGTACTTC. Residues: CASSPLAVSSYEQYF.

CDR3 residues: CASSLDLSPLHF. CDR3 nucleotide sequence: TGTGCCAGCAGCTTAGACTTGTCACCCCTCCACTTT. This chain joins TRBV7-2 and TRBJ1-6; D unclear. CDR3 length: 12 residues. Trimming took 1 base from V and 10 from J, leaving 5 bases between them. Germline V lookup: CDR1 SGHTA, CDR2 FQGNSA.

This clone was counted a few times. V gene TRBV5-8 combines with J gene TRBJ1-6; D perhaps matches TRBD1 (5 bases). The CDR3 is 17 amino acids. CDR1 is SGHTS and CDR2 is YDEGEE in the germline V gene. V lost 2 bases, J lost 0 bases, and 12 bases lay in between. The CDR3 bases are TGTGCCAGCAGCTTTGCAGGGACGAGCTCCTATAATTCACCCCTCCACTTT. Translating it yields CASSFAGTSSYNSPLHF.

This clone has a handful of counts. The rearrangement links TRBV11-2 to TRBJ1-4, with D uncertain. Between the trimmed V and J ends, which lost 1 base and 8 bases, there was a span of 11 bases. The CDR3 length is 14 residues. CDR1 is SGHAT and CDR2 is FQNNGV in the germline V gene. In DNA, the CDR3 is TGTGCCAGCAGCTTAGGGCAGATGCGGGAAAAACTGTTTTTT. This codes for CASSLGQMREKLFF.

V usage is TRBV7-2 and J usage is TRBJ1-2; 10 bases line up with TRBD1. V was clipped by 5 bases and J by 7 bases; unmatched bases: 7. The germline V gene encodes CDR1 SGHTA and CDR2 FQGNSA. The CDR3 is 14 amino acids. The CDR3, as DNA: TGTGCCAGCAGCCCCAGACAGGGGGCTTTTGGCTACACCTTC. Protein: CASSPRQGAFGYTF.

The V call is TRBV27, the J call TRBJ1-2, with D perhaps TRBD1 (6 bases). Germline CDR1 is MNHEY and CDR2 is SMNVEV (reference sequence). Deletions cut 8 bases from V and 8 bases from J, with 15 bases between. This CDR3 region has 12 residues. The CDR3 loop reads CASRLSGGGYTF. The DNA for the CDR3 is TGTGCCAGCCGTCTCTCGGGGGGCGGCTACACCTTC.